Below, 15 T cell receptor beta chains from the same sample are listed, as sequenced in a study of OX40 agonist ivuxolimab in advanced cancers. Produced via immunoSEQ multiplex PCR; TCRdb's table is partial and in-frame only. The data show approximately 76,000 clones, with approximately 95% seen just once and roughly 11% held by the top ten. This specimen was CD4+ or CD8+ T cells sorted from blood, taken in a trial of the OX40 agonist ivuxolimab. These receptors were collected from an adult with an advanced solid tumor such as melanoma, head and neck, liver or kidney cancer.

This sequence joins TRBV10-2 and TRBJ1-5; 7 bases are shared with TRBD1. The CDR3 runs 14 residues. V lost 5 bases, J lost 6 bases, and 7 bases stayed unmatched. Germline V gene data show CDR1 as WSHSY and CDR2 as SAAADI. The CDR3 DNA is TGCGCCAGCAGTTCGCGACAGGGACTTCAGCCCCAGCATTTT. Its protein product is CASSSRQGLQPQHF.

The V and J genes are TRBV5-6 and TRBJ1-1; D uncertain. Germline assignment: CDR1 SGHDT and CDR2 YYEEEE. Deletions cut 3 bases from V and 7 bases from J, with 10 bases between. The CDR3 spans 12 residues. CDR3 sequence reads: CASSSYEDEAFF. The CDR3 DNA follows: TGTGCCAGCAGCTCCTACGAAGATGAAGCTTTCTTT.

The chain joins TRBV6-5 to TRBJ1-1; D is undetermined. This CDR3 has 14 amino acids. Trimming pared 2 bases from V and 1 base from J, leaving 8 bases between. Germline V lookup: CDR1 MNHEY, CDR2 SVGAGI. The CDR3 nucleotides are TGTGCCAGCAGTTACAGTAAGAGGAACACTGAAGCTTTCTTT. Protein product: CASSYSKRNTEAFF.

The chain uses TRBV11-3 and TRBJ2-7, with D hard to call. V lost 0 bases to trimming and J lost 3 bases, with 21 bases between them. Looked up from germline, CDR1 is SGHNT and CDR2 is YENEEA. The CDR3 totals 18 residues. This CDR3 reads CASSLDPTRVGWDYEQYF. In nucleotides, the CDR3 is TGTGCCAGCAGCTTAGATCCGACTCGCGTGGGTTGGGACTACGAGCAGTACTTC. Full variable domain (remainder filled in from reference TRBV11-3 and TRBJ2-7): EAGVVQSPRYKIIEKKQPVAFWCNPISGHNTLYWYLQNLGQGPELLIRYENEEAVDDSQLPKDRFSAERLKGVDSTLKIQPAELGDSAVYLCASSLDPTRVGWDYEQYFGPGTRLTVT.

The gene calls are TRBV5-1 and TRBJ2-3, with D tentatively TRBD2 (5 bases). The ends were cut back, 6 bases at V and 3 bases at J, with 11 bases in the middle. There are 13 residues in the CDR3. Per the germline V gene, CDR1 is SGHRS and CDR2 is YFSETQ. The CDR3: CASNPDLTDTQYF. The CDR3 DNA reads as TGCGCCAGCAATCCGGACTTAACAGATACGCAGTATTTT.

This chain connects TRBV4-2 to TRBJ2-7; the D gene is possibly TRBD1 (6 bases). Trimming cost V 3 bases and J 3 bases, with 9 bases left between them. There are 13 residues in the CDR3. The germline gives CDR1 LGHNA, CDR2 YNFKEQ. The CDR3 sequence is CASSHRGNYEQYF. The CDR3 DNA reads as TGTGCCAGCAGCCACAGGGGAAACTACGAGCAGTACTTC.

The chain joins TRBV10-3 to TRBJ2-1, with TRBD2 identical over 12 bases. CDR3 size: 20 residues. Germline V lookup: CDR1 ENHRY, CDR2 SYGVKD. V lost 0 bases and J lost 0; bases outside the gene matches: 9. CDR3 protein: CAISESWASGRESSYNEQFF. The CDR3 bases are TGTGCCATCAGTGAGTCGTGGGCTAGCGGGAGGGAAAGCTCCTACAATGAGCAGTTCTTC.

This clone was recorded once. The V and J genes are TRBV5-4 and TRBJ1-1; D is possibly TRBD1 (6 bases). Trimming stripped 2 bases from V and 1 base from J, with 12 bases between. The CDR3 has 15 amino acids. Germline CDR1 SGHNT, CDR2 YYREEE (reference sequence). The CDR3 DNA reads TGTGCCAGCAGCTTTCTCATGGACAGGAACACTGAAGCTTTCTTT. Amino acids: CASSFLMDRNTEAFF.

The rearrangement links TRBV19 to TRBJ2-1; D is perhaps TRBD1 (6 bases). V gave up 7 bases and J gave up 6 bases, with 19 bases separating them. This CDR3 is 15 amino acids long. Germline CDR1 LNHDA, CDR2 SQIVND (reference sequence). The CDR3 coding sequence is TGTGCCAGTACCCCCTCGCAGGGGCGACTCAATGAGCAGTTCTTC. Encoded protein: CASTPSQGRLNEQFF. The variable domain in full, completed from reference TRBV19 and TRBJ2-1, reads DGGITQSPKYLFRKEGQNVTLSCEQNLNHDAMYWYRQDPGQGLRLIYYSQIVNDFQKGDIAEGYSVSREKKESFPLTVTSAQKNPTAFYLCASTPSQGRLNEQFFGPGTRLTVL.

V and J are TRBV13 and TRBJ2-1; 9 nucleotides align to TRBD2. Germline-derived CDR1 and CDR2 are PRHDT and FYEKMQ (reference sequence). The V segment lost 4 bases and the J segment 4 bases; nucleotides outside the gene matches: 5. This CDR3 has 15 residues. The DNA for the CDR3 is TGTGCCAGCAGCTCTACGACTAGCGGATACAATGAGCAGTTCTTC. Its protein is CASSSTTSGYNEQFF.

The CDR3 region has the DNA TGTGCCAGCAGTTACTCTAACAGGGACAATGAGCAGTTCTTC. As protein: CASSYSNRDNEQFF. The chain employs TRBV6-5 and TRBJ2-1; D might be TRBD1 (6 bases). CDR1 is MNHEY and CDR2 is SVGAGI in the germline V gene. The CDR3 is 14 amino acids. V dropped 0 bases and J dropped 5 bases, with 8 bases sitting between them.

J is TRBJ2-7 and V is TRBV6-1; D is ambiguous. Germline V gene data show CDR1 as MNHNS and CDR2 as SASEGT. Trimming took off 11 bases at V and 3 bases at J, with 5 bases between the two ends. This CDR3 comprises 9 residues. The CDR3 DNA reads TGTGCCGCGAGCTACGAGCAGTACTTC. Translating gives CAASYEQYF.

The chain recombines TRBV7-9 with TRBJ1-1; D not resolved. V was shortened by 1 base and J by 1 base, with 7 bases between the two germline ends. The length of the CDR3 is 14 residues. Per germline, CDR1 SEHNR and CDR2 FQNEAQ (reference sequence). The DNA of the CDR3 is TGTGCCAGCAGCTTAGTCGTAACGAACACTGAAGCTTTCTTT. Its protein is CASSLVVTNTEAFF.

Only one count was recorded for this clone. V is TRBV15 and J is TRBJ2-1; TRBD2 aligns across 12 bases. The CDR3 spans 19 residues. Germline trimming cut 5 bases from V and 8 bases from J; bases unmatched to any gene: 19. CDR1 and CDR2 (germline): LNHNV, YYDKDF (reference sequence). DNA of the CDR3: TGTGCCACCAGCCCAGGGACTAGCGGGCATGGCGGGAGGTTGCATGAGCAGTTCTTC. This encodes CATSPGTSGHGGRLHEQFF.

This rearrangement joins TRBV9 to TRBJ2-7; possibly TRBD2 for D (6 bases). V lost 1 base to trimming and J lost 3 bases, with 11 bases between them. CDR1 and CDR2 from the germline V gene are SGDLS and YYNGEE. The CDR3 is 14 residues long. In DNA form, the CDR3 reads TGTGCCAGCAGCGTAAGTGGAGGGGACTACGAGCAGTACTTC. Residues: CASSVSGGDYEQYF.